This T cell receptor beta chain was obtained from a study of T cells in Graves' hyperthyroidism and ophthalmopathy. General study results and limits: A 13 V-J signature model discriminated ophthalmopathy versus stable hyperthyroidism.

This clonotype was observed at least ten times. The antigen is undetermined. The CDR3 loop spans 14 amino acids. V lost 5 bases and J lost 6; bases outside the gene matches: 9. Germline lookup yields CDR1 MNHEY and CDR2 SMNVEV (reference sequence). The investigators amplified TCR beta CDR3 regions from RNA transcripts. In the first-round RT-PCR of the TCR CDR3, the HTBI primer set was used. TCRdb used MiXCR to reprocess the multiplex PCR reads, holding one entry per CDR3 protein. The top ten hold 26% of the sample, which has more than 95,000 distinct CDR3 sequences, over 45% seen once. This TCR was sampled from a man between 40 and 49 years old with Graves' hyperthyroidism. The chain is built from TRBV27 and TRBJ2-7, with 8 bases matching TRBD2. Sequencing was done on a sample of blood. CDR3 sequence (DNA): TGTGCCAGCAGTCAAGGACTAGCCTCGGCCGAGCAGTACTTC. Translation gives CASSQGLASAEQYF.